This T cell receptor (beta chain) was recovered during a study of T cells in Graves' hyperthyroidism and ophthalmopathy. CDR1 is KGHSH and CDR2 is LQKENI in the germline V gene. V was clipped by 8 bases and J by 0 bases, with 14 bases between them. This CDR3 contains 14 residues. Study-level results: Researchers found most expanded thyroid clonotypes above 0.001 in blood as well.

This clonotype was seen a few times. Its specificity is unknown. RNA transcripts yielded amplified TCR beta CDR3 regions. The study used the HTBI primer set for a first-round RT-PCR of the TCR CDR3. TCRdb independently ran MiXCR on the multiplex PCR reads; one entry per CDR3 protein. The sample lists roughly 500,000 distinct CDR3 sequences; approximately 25% were seen once. The V and J genes are TRBV18 and TRBJ2-7; D not resolved. The sequence was obtained from a woman in her thirties with Graves' ophthalmopathy. Source material: blood. This CDR3 reads CASASTAPSYEQYF. DNA of the CDR3: TGTGCCAGCGCCTCGACTGCCCCCTCCTACGAGCAGTACTTC.